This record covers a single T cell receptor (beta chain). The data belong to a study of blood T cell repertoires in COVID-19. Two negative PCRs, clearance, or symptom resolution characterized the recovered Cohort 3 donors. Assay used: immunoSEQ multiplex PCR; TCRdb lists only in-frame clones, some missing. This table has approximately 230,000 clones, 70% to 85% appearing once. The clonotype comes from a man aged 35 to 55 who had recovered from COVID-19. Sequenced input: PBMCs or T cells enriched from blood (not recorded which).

CDR3 protein: CASSLARQPLETQYF. CDR3 bases: TGCGCCAGCAGCTTGGCCAGGCAGCCTTTGGAGACCCAGTACTTC. The chain uses TRBV5-1 and TRBJ2-5; D ambiguous. The CDR3 loop spans 15 amino acids. V was trimmed by 0 bases and J by 5 bases, leaving 14 bases between them. Germline V gene lookup returns CDR1 SGHRS and CDR2 YFSETQ.